Below, 30 T cell receptor beta chains from the same sample are listed, as sequenced in a study of blood T cells in healthy people across ages. A second PCR of about 6 to 11 cycles used a sample-barcoded 5' primer and a J-beta primer mix. MiXCR, run by TCRdb on the 5' RACE reads, gives a single entry per CDR3 protein. This sample has more than 800,000 distinct CDR3 sequences, with under 30% found just once. The sequenced sample consisted of blood. The receptors derive from a woman over 75 in good health.

The rearrangement uses TRBV4-1 and TRBJ2-4, with D possibly being TRBD1 (6 bases). Trimming took off 3 bases at V and 0 bases at J, with 6 bases between the two ends. In germline, CDR1 is MGHRA, CDR2 YSYEKL. The CDR3 has 14 amino acids. CDR3 amino acids: CASSQGAAKNIQYF. CDR3 DNA sequence: TGCGCCAGCAGCCAGGGGGCAGCCAAAAACATTCAGTACTTC.

The table lists this clonotype with a few counts. The V call is TRBV7-6, the J call TRBJ2-7; the D gene is possibly TRBD2 (6 bases). The germline gives CDR1 SGHVS, CDR2 FNYEAQ. CDR3 length: 15 amino acids. V lost 5 bases and J 1 base, leaving 15 bases between the germline ends. The CDR3 nucleotides read TGTGCCAGCAGCACCCAGGGCGGGGTTTCCTACGAGCAGTACTTC. Protein sequence: CASSTQGGVSYEQYF.

Of note for this clonotype: One end of the junction fails to match germline, which may point to a read error. The gene calls are TRBV5-1 and TRBJ1-2, with D possibly TRBD1 on 6 matching bases. CDR1 and CDR2 from the germline V gene are SGHRS and YFSETQ. The CDR3 loop spans 13 amino acids. In DNA, the CDR3 is TGCGCCAGCAGGGTATCGGGGGCGTTTGGCAACACCTTC. It translates to CASRVSGAFGNTF.

The CDR3 DNA is TGCAGTGCTAGAGAGGGACTAGGGGGGACCAATGAGCAGTTCTTC. Translation: CSAREGLGGTNEQFF. The chain employs TRBV20-1 and TRBJ2-1, with 8 bases matching TRBD2. The CDR3 is 15 residues long. CDR1 and CDR2 (germline): DFQATT, SNEGSKA (reference sequence). Trimming took 0 bases from V and 6 from J; bases not matched to a gene: 7.

This clonotype was seen at least ten times. The CDR3 DNA sequence: TGTGCCAGCTGGACAGCCACCTACAATGAGCAGTTCTTC. Protein sequence: CASWTATYNEQFF. The rearrangement links TRBV7-2 to TRBJ2-1; D possibly corresponds to TRBD1 (6 bases). CDR1 and CDR2 from the germline V gene are SGHTA and FQGNSA. Trimming stripped 8 bases from V and 2 bases from J, with 10 bases between. This CDR3 has 13 residues.

Notes on this clonotype: A much larger clonotype is one base distant, so this may be a read error. The chain uses TRBV7-9 and TRBJ2-3, with a tentative D call TRBD2 (7 bases). The V gene's germline CDR1 is SEHNR and CDR2 FQNEAQ (reference sequence). Trimming left V 7 bases short and J 5 bases short, with 19 bases between. The CDR3 extends over 15 amino acids. The CDR3, as DNA: TGTGCCAGCACCCGAACGGGGGGCCGGGAAGATACGCAGTATTTT. It yields the protein CASTRTGGREDTQYF.

This clonotype showed up many times. V usage is TRBV20-1 and J usage is TRBJ2-7, with D possibly TRBD2 on 7 matching bases. The V gene lost 8 bases and the J gene lost 0 bases, with 20 bases spanning the gap. This CDR3 has 15 amino acids. The germline CDR1 and CDR2 sequences are DFQATT and SNEGSKA (reference sequence). DNA of the CDR3: TGCAGTTCATCCCTTGGGGGGGCACTCTCCTACGAGCAGTACTTC. This encodes CSSSLGGALSYEQYF.

The V call is TRBV7-2, the J call TRBJ1-1; 7 positions agree with TRBD1. J lost 1 base, V lost 0 bases, and 5 bases had no gene match. This CDR3 has 16 amino acids. The germline gives CDR1 SGHTA, CDR2 FQGNSA. CDR3 bases: TGTGCCAGCAGCTTAGCGAGGGGGCTGGGGAACACTGAAGCTTTCTTT. This encodes CASSLARGLGNTEAFF.

Details on this clonotype: A read error may be the cause here, since a much bigger clone is one base away. The chain employs TRBV15 and TRBJ1-5; 10 positions agree with TRBD1. The J segment lost 4 bases and the V segment lost 6 bases, leaving 18 bases of the junction unmatched. The CDR3 covers 19 residues. Germline CDR1 and CDR2: LNHNV and YYDKDF (reference sequence). CDR3 sequence reads: CATSGGHLGGTGDNQPQHF. CDR3 sequence (DNA): TGTGCCACCAGTGGGGGACATCTTGGAGGGACAGGGGATAATCAGCCCCAGCATTTT.

The table lists this clonotype with a few counts. The V gene is TRBV6-6, the J gene TRBJ2-3; 9 bases line up with TRBD1. Germline V gene data show CDR1 as MNHNY and CDR2 as SVGAGI (reference sequence). Trimming cost V 0 bases and J 3 bases; bases outside gene matches: 7. The CDR3 sequence is 17 residues long. In nucleotides, the CDR3 is TGTGCCAGCAGTTACTCTAACAGGGGGCTGGGGACAGATACGCAGTATTTT. Translation: CASSYSNRGLGTDTQYF.

This clonotype showed up many times. This chain uses TRBV5-1 with TRBJ1-2; 11 bases agree with TRBD1. Per the germline V gene, CDR1 is SGHRS and CDR2 is YFSETQ. The CDR3 loop spans 16 amino acids. V shed 4 bases, J shed 6 bases, and the junction held 11 bases outside the gene matches. CDR3 residues: CASSTDRGRRSNGYTF. The CDR3 region has the DNA TGCGCCAGCAGCACGGACAGGGGGCGCCGGTCGAATGGCTACACCTTC.

The table lists this clonotype with many counts. The chain recombines TRBV5-1 with TRBJ2-3; 8 positions agree with TRBD1. CDR3 length: 14 amino acids. Unmatched junction bases numbered 7, after V lost 2 bases and J lost 8 bases. The V gene's germline CDR1 is SGHRS and CDR2 YFSETQ. The CDR3 loop reads CASSFTTGGGTQYF. CDR3 nucleotides: TGCGCCAGCAGCTTTACTACAGGGGGTGGTACGCAGTATTTT.

This clonotype was seen a few times. This chain uses TRBV7-2 with TRBJ2-3, with TRBD2 identical over 8 bases. After removal of 5 bases from V and 2 bases from J, the junction contained 9 bases not matched to a gene. CDR1 is SGHTA and CDR2 is FQGNSA in the germline V gene. This CDR3 contains 16 residues. This CDR3 is CASSPAGTRYTDTQYF. DNA of the CDR3: TGTGCCAGCAGCCCCGCCGGGACTAGGTACACAGATACGCAGTATTTT.

This clonotype was found many times. The genes are TRBV28 and TRBJ2-7, with 11 positions matching TRBD2. Germline V gene data show CDR1 as MDHEN and CDR2 as SYDVKM. V lost 2 bases, J lost 7 bases, and 7 bases stayed unmatched. CDR3 length: 15 residues. The CDR3 DNA reads as TGTGCCAGCAGTTTAAAGACTAGCGGGGATAAGGAGCAGTACTTC. Protein: CASSLKTSGDKEQYF.

The chain carries TRBV4-3 and TRBJ1-1; TRBD1 is a possible D gene (5 bases). This CDR3 has 16 residues. The ends were cut back, 2 bases at V and 1 base at J, with 14 bases in the middle. CDR1 is LGHNA, CDR2 YSLEER, per germline. Here the CDR3 DNA reads TGCGCCAGCAGCCAACTCAGACCTAGGGGGAACACTGAAGCTTTCTTT. It yields the protein CASSQLRPRGNTEAFF.

The count of this clonotype is one. The J gene is TRBJ2-5, the V gene TRBV20-1; D perhaps matches TRBD2 (5 bases). CDR3 length equals 14 residues. CDR1 is DFQATT and CDR2 is SNEGSKA in the germline V gene (reference sequence). The V gene lost 6 bases and the J gene lost 11 bases, with 25 bases spanning the gap. This chain's CDR3 is CSATSGLAPREQYF. The CDR3 nucleotides are TGCAGTGCCACCTCCGGGCTAGCACCTAGAGAGCAGTACTTC.

This clonotype was detected many times. The chain links TRBV10-2 to TRBJ2-3, with D unclear. The CDR3 sequence is 17 residues long. Germline V CDR1 and CDR2: WSHSY, SAAADI. Trimming cost V 0 bases and J 0 bases, with 13 bases left between them. DNA for the CDR3: TGCGCCAGCAGTGAGTCGATCTCCAGCCAAAGCACAGATACGCAGTATTTT. It codes for CASSESISSQSTDTQYF.

In its sample, this clonotype was seen a few times. The rearrangement links TRBV18 to TRBJ1-4; 7 bases line up with TRBD1. J lost 8 bases, V lost 2 bases, and 14 bases had no gene match. Germline V CDR1 and CDR2: KGHSH, LQKENI. This CDR3 contains 17 residues. The CDR3 spells CASSPEGQYSLSEKLFF. In DNA, the CDR3 is TGTGCCAGCTCACCAGAGGGACAGTACTCCCTATCAGAAAAACTGTTTTTT.

This clonotype was observed once. A much larger clone is a single base away; this may be a read error. This chain uses TRBV12-3 or TRBV12-4 with TRBJ2-5, with D tentatively TRBD1 (5 bases). The CDR3 loop spans 13 amino acids. Trimming removed 6 bases at V and 11 bases at J, with 19 bases between. In nucleotides, the CDR3 is TGTGCCAGCAGCTTCCAGGACAACCAAGGGCAGTACTTC. It translates to CASSFQDNQGQYF.

This clonotype was found many times. The V gene is TRBV3-1, the J gene TRBJ2-7; possibly TRBD1 or TRBD2 for D (5 bases each). The V gene lost 1 base and the J gene lost 2 bases, with 12 bases spanning the gap. Germline V CDR1 and CDR2: LGHDT, YNNKEL (reference sequence). CDR3 length equals 15 residues. The CDR3 DNA follows: TGTGCCAGCAGCCAAGCTGAGGGGATTCCCTACGAGCAGTACTTC. Translating it yields CASSQAEGIPYEQYF.

This clonotype has just a few counts. A read error may be the cause here, since a much bigger clone is one base away. The CDR3 region has the DNA TGTGCCAGCAGTCCGGGACGGGGTTTATTGAATGAGCAGTTCTTC. The encoded protein is CASSPGRGLLNEQFF. The chain employs TRBV6-5 and TRBJ2-1; D may match TRBD1 or TRBD2 (5 bases each). V lost 5 bases and J lost 7, with 18 bases in between. This CDR3 spans 15 amino acids. Germline CDR1 reads MNHEY; CDR2 reads SVGAGI.

This clonotype was seen only once. The rearrangement links TRBV19 to TRBJ2-5; D not certain. Trimming took 2 bases from V and 5 from J, leaving 15 bases between them. The V gene's germline CDR1 is LNHDA and CDR2 SQIVND (reference sequence). The CDR3 is 15 residues long. CDR3 protein: CASSIFGTAIETQYF. For the CDR3, the DNA is TGTGCCAGTAGTATATTTGGAACAGCCATCGAGACCCAGTACTTC.

This clonotype was detected only a few times. The chain has TRBV12-3 or TRBV12-4 and TRBJ1-5; D is ambiguous. Trimming removed 6 bases at V and 7 bases at J, with 13 bases between. CDR3 length: 13 amino acids. CDR3 bases: TGTGCCAGCAGGGTTGGTGGAAGACAGCCCCAGCATTTT. This codes for CASRVGGRQPQHF.

This clonotype was counted at least ten times. The rearrangement uses TRBV6-2 or TRBV6-3 and TRBJ2-5, with TRBD2 identical over 7 bases. The CDR3 has 19 residues. The ends lost 6 bases at V and 5 bases at J; junction bases unmatched: 24. Germline V gene lookup returns CDR1 MNHEY and CDR2 SVGEGT. The CDR3, as DNA: TGTGCCAGCAGCCCGATGGGAGGATTAGGAGCGGGGATCCCGGAGACCCAGTACTTC. Translating it yields CASSPMGGLGAGIPETQYF.

This clonotype has only a few counts. The genes are TRBV2 and TRBJ2-6; a weak D match, TRBD1 (5 bases). The V and J ends lost 2 bases and 2 bases respectively, with 10 bases between them. The CDR3 is 16 amino acids. Germline values: CDR1 SNHLY, CDR2 FYNNEI. CDR3: CASSETGTAGANVLTF. CDR3 bases: TGTGCCAGCAGTGAAACAGGTACTGCTGGGGCCAACGTCCTGACTTTC.

This clonotype was observed a handful of times. A much bigger clone sits one base away, suggesting this may be a read error. The CDR3, as DNA: TGTGCCAGCAGCCTATCGACTAGCGGGGGTTGGGGCAAACGGGACTTC. This gives the protein CASSLSTSGGWGKRDF. This chain joins TRBV7-2 and TRBJ2-4, with TRBD2 identical over 12 bases. The V gene's germline CDR1 is SGHTA and CDR2 FQGNSA. This CDR3 has 16 residues.

This clonotype was counted many times. The chain employs TRBV4-3 and TRBJ2-7; weak D call: TRBD2 (5 bases). The better agreement between TRBJ2-5 and the DNA end casts doubt on the J call. Per germline, CDR1 LGHNA and CDR2 YSLEER. The CDR3 has 15 amino acids. CDR3 amino acids: CASSQDLTRGQTQYF. In nucleotides, the CDR3 is TGCGCCAGCAGCCAAGACCTCACCCGAGGGCAGACCCAGTACTTC.

This clonotype was counted a few times. CDR3 loop: CSARGLAGVYGGQFF. CDR3 coding DNA: TGCAGTGCTAGAGGACTAGCGGGAGTGTATGGAGGGCAGTTCTTC. V is TRBV20-1 and J is TRBJ2-1; 12 positions match TRBD2. The germline CDR1 and CDR2 sequences are DFQATT and SNEGSKA (reference sequence). CDR3 length: 15 residues. The V gene end was trimmed by 1 base and the J gene end by 12 bases; junction bases not matched to a gene: 10.

This clonotype was counted only a few times. The rearrangement uses TRBV3-1 and TRBJ2-2; D gene unclear. Trimming pared 1 base from V and 4 bases from J, leaving 4 bases between. The CDR3 runs 13 residues. Germline loops: CDR1 LGHDT, CDR2 YNNKEL (reference sequence). This CDR3 is CASSQATTGELFF. The CDR3 bases are TGTGCCAGCAGCCAAGCCACCACCGGGGAGCTGTTTTTT.

This clonotype was detected many times. The genes are TRBV20-1 and TRBJ2-1; 8 bases map to TRBD2. V shed 3 bases and J 4 bases; nucleotides not matched to a gene: 5. CDR3 length: 14 residues. The germline CDR1 and CDR2 sequences are DFQATT and SNEGSKA (reference sequence). For the CDR3, the DNA is TGCAGTGCTAGTAAGACTAGCGCGTACAATGAGCAGTTCTTC. It yields the protein CSASKTSAYNEQFF.